These 11 T cell receptor beta chains originate from one sample sequenced in a study of human T cells and chemical hapten exposure. Time point: patch test 2, 6 weeks after DPC sensitization. Treatment indicated: therapeutic diphenylcyclopropenone sensitization with weekly scalp DPC. TCRdb reanalysed the RACE reads using MiXCR and keeps one entry per CDR3 protein. The table has about 140,000 distinct CDR3 sequences, about 11% seen once. The sequencing used whole blood, collected in connection with sensitization to the hapten diphenylcyclopropenone (DPC). These receptors were obtained from a woman aged 50 to 65 with alopecia areata. Some clones in this sample may be carry-over from other donors' samples.

This clonotype was recorded a few times. The genes are TRBV20-1 and TRBJ1-1; weak D call: TRBD1 (6 bases). V lost 0 bases and J 4 bases, leaving 15 bases between the germline ends. This CDR3 is built from 15 residues. The germline CDR1 and CDR2 sequences are DFQATT and SNEGSKA (reference sequence). The CDR3 protein is CSARDLGRGVTEAFF. The CDR3 DNA reads as TGCAGTGCTAGAGATCTTGGCAGGGGCGTCACTGAAGCTTTCTTT.

This clonotype was counted between two and nine times. V usage is TRBV7-2 and J usage is TRBJ1-1; D is unresolved. The CDR3 has 15 amino acids. Germline assignment: CDR1 SGHTA and CDR2 FQGNSA. Between the trimmed V and J ends, which lost 2 bases and 3 bases, there was a span of 13 bases. CDR3 coding DNA: TGTGCCAGCAGCTTACCTAAGGGAGCAGACACTGAAGCTTTCTTT. Encoded protein: CASSLPKGADTEAFF.

This clonotype came up a few times. The chain couples TRBV11-1 to TRBJ2-5; D is uncertain. The germline V gene encodes CDR1 SGHAT and CDR2 FQDESV (reference sequence). This CDR3 is built from 14 residues. Trimming took off 0 bases at V and 0 bases at J, with 5 bases between the two ends. As DNA, the CDR3 is TGTGCCAGCAGCTTAGCACAGAACCAAGAGACCCAGTACTTC. It translates to CASSLAQNQETQYF.

This clonotype has only a few counts. V is TRBV5-1 and J is TRBJ2-1; 7 bases are shared with TRBD2. The junction had 5 bases not matched to a gene; V was cut back by 0 bases and J by 5 bases. There are 15 residues in the CDR3. Germline V gives CDR1 SGHRS, CDR2 YFSETQ. CDR3 loop: CASSLAWGRDNEQFF. In DNA, the CDR3 is TGCGCCAGCAGCTTGGCCTGGGGGAGGGACAATGAGCAGTTCTTC.

The V and J genes are TRBV5-1 and TRBJ2-2, with D perhaps being TRBD1 or TRBD2 (5 bases each). Per the germline V gene, CDR1 is SGHRS and CDR2 is YFSETQ. Trimming cost V 0 bases and J 4 bases, with 16 bases left between them. The CDR3 spans 17 residues. CDR3 sequence: CASSLGVGETSTGELFF. The CDR3 DNA reads TGCGCCAGCAGCTTGGGAGTGGGGGAAACAAGCACCGGGGAGCTGTTTTTT.

This clonotype was seen a handful of times. V and J are TRBV12-3 or TRBV12-4 and TRBJ2-7, with TRBD2 matching over 9 bases. V lost 0 bases, J lost 0 bases, and 3 bases stayed unmatched. The CDR3 spans 16 residues. The CDR3 sequence is CASSLASGGSSYEQYF. CDR3 in DNA: TGTGCCAGCAGTTTAGCTAGCGGGGGTTCCTCCTACGAGCAGTACTTC.

V usage is TRBV20-1 and J usage is TRBJ2-7; D ambiguous. V was trimmed by 0 bases and J by 0 bases, leaving 12 bases between them. Germline CDR1 DFQATT, CDR2 SNEGSKA (reference sequence). This CDR3 spans 15 amino acids. In DNA, the CDR3 is TGCAGTGCTAGAGACGTACAGCAAAACTCCTACGAGCAGTACTTC. It specifies CSARDVQQNSYEQYF.

This clonotype has ten or more counts. The chain is built from TRBV5-1 and TRBJ1-6; D remains ambiguous. From germline, CDR1 is SGHRS and CDR2 YFSETQ. The ends were cut back, 1 base at V and 8 bases at J, with 13 bases in the middle. This CDR3 spans 15 amino acids. DNA for the CDR3: TGCGCCAGCAGCTTGCCAGGAGGTCCCTATTCACCCCTCCACTTT. Translating gives CASSLPGGPYSPLHF.

The rearrangement joins TRBV27 to TRBJ2-7, with unresolved D. The better agreement between TRBJ2-1 and the DNA end casts doubt on the J call. Germline V gene lookup returns CDR1 MNHEY and CDR2 SMNVEV (reference sequence). The CDR3 is made up of 9 amino acids. The CDR3 DNA is TGTGCCAGCAAGGTAGGACAGTTCTTC. Residues: CASKVGQFF.

This clonotype was observed a single time. A much larger clone sits a single nucleotide away, making a read error possible. The chain uses TRBV5-4 and TRBJ2-1; 7 bases align to TRBD2. Trimming at V came to 4 bases and at J to 0 bases, leaving 13 bases not matched to a gene. The CDR3 consists of 18 residues. Looked up from germline, CDR1 is SGHNT and CDR2 is YYREEE (reference sequence). The CDR3 loop is CASSTTTLALSSYNEQFF. CDR3 bases: TGTGCCAGCAGCACCACCACACTAGCGTTGAGCTCCTACAATGAGCAGTTCTTC.

This clonotype was counted only a few times. The chain couples TRBV12-3 or TRBV12-4 to TRBJ2-3; D is unresolved. Trimming took 1 base from V and 4 from J, leaving 6 bases between them. This CDR3 contains 13 residues. The CDR3 sequence is CASSLGVPDTQYF. The CDR3 DNA follows: TGTGCCAGCAGTTTAGGGGTCCCAGATACGCAGTATTTT.